This T cell receptor beta chain derives from a study of CD8 T cell repertoires and HIV-1 epitope variants. The overall study: Separate wells received one of Twenty-five Gag or Nef variant peptides.

Clones were read by immunoSEQ multiplex PCR, and TCRdb kept only the in-frame ones, dropping some. The sample shows roughly 4,700 clones, just over 65% of them seen only once. As for this clone: Its antigen is not identified.

The sequenced material came from cultured CD8+ T cells derived from PBMCs. This receptor was taken from a male donor with HIV.

Here the CDR3 reads CASSYLAGEPYEQYF. The CDR3 DNA follows: TGTGCCAGCAGTTATCTAGCGGGAGAACCCTACGAGCAGTACTTC. The rearrangement uses TRBV6-5 and TRBJ2-7, with 10 bases fitting TRBD2. V was pared by 3 bases and J by 2 bases, with 4 bases of the junction left unmatched. Per the germline V gene, CDR1 is MNHEY and CDR2 is SVGAGI. The CDR3 totals 15 residues.